Listed below are T cell receptor beta chains from one sample, sequenced in a study of blood T cell repertoires in COVID-19. TCRdb's table, derived via immunoSEQ multiplex PCR, lists solely in-frame clones and lacks some. This repertoire shows about 240,000 clones, around 90% found once; its top ten account for roughly 2.6%. Sequenced: PBMCs or T cells enriched from blood (not recorded which). These TCRs come from a woman under 40 with acute COVID-19. Both conserved end residues are part of each CDR3. The order of the fields is J gene, V gene, CDR3 protein.

J gene: TRBJ2-4
V gene: TRBV18
CDR3 protein: CASSRTSGGAYIQYF

J gene: TRBJ2-7
V gene: TRBV13
CDR3 protein: CASSLSSYEQYF

J gene: TRBJ1-6
V gene: TRBV6-1
CDR3 protein: CASSEASGTGIDNSPLHF

J gene: TRBJ1-6
V gene: TRBV3-1/TRBV3-2
CDR3 protein: CASRGGDNSPLHF

J gene: TRBJ1-2
V gene: TRBV5-5
CDR3 protein: CASSLAEDYYGYTF

J gene: TRBJ2-1
V gene: TRBV4-1
CDR3 protein: CASSQGLAGDYEQFF

J gene: TRBJ1-2
V gene: TRBV10-2
CDR3 protein: CASSEDRGKRGYTF

J gene: TRBJ1-5
V gene: TRBV27
CDR3 protein: CASFDHIGGPQHF

J gene: TRBJ1-6
V gene: TRBV6-4
CDR3 protein: CASSLGGPNSPLHF

J gene: TRBJ2-3
V gene: TRBV27
CDR3 protein: CASSTIQGLTSTDTQYF

J gene: TRBJ2-7
V gene: TRBV18
CDR3 protein: CASSKDRVSSYEQYF

J gene: TRBJ2-2
V gene: TRBV29-1
CDR3 protein: CSVAGLDDTGELFF

J gene: TRBJ1-1
V gene: TRBV6-1
CDR3 protein: CASSLAGTEAFF

J gene: TRBJ1-5
V gene: TRBV7-2
CDR3 protein: CASSQDITNQPQHF

J gene: TRBJ1-1
V gene: TRBV20-1
CDR3 protein: CSARRRSEAFF